Shown below are 10 T cell receptor beta chains from a single sample sequenced in a study of blood T cells in healthy people across ages. A sample-barcoded 5' primer and a J-beta primer mix were used in a second PCR of roughly 7 to 11 cycles. Via MiXCR, TCRdb re-called the 5' RACE reads, giving one row per CDR3 protein. The table lists over 1,500,000 distinct CDR3 sequences, less than 50% of them singletons, with 2% to 2.5% in the top ten. Sequencing was done on a sample of blood. Source of these receptors: a woman aged 40 to 55 in good health.

This clonotype was observed a single time. The rearrangement links TRBV6-2 or TRBV6-3 to TRBJ2-1; no firm D call. The germline V and J ends were trimmed by 7 bases and 3 bases, with 16 bases remaining between them. CDR3 length: 15 residues. CDR1 and CDR2 from the germline V gene are MNHEY and SVGEGT. The CDR3 nucleotides are TGTGCCAGCAACTTTGGTGCGTGGGACTACAATGAGCAGTTCTTC. Residues: CASNFGAWDYNEQFF.

This chain connects TRBV6-1 to TRBJ2-3, with D perhaps matching TRBD1 (6 bases). Per germline, CDR1 MNHNS and CDR2 SASEGT. The V gene lost 2 bases and the J gene lost 8 bases, with 14 bases spanning the gap. The CDR3 is 14 residues long. CDR3 protein: CASSEIQGRGTQYF. In DNA, the CDR3 is TGTGCCAGCAGTGAAATACAGGGCAGAGGTACGCAGTATTTT.

The V gene is TRBV6-2 or TRBV6-3, the J gene TRBJ1-1, with 10 bases identical to TRBD1. The CDR3 runs to 17 residues. Per the germline V gene, CDR1 is MNHEY and CDR2 is SVGEGT. V shed 0 bases, J shed 3 bases, and the junction held 7 bases outside the gene matches. CDR3 in DNA: TGTGCCAGCAGTTACTCGGGACAGGGGCGGAGGGACACTGAAGCTTTCTTT. It translates to CASSYSGQGRRDTEAFF.

This chain joins TRBV4-1 and TRBJ2-7, with D tentatively TRBD2 (5 bases). This CDR3 has 14 residues. The V and J ends lost 4 bases and 4 bases respectively, with 14 bases between them. Germline-derived CDR1 and CDR2 are MGHRA and YSYEKL. The CDR3 sequence: CASSPFGEGYEQYF. CDR3 sequence (DNA): TGCGCCAGCAGCCCCTTCGGTGAGGGATACGAGCAGTACTTC.

This sequence joins TRBV6-5 and TRBJ1-4, with 8 nucleotides matching TRBD1. The CDR3 spans 15 residues. The germline V gene has CDR1 MNHEY and CDR2 SVGAGI. The trim removed 2 bases at V and 7 bases at J, leaving 6 bases unmatched. The CDR3 here is CASSYAKTGGEKLFF. CDR3 DNA sequence: TGTGCCAGCAGTTACGCGAAAACAGGGGGTGAAAAACTGTTTTTT.

There are a few counts of this clonotype. The V call is TRBV12-3 or TRBV12-4, the J call TRBJ2-5, with a weak D call TRBD1 (5 bases). Trimming shortened V by 7 bases and J by 5 bases, and 11 bases separated the two germline ends. This CDR3 contains 12 residues. The CDR3 DNA reads TGTGCCAGCACATCAGGGCCGGAGACCCAGTACTTC. Its translation is CASTSGPETQYF.

The rearrangement links TRBV13 to TRBJ2-7; D perhaps matches TRBD2 (5 bases). This CDR3 is built from 14 residues. V gave up 5 bases and J gave up 4 bases, with 15 bases separating them. Germline V lookup: CDR1 PRHDT, CDR2 FYEKMQ (reference sequence). The CDR3 loop reads CASSRGRDGYEQYF. DNA for the CDR3: TGTGCCAGCAGCCGTGGGAGAGACGGATACGAGCAGTACTTC.

V gene TRBV20-1 combines with J gene TRBJ2-5; no reliable D call. Trimming pared 3 bases from V and 5 bases from J, leaving 13 bases between. The germline CDR1 and CDR2 sequences are DFQATT and SNEGSKA (reference sequence). CDR3 length equals 13 residues. CDR3: CSASLMVRETQYF. The CDR3 DNA reads as TGCAGTGCTAGTTTGATGGTGCGGGAGACCCAGTACTTC.

The J gene is TRBJ1-1, the V gene TRBV4-1; tentatively, D is TRBD1 (6 bases). Trimming pared 7 bases from V and 0 bases from J, leaving 24 bases between. CDR1 MGHRA and CDR2 YSYEKL come from the germline V gene. CDR3 length: 18 amino acids. The CDR3 DNA sequence: TGCGCCAGCACCCTAAGGGGGACCGGAGTAGGCATGAACACTGAAGCTTTCTTT. Residues: CASTLRGTGVGMNTEAFF.

The chain is built from TRBV20-1 and TRBJ1-5, with 8 bases lining up with TRBD1. Germline-derived CDR1 and CDR2 are DFQATT and SNEGSKA (reference sequence). Trimming at V came to 3 bases and at J to 2 bases, leaving 6 bases not matched to a gene. The CDR3 extends over 15 amino acids. CDR3 sequence reads: CSASVGGQGNQPQHF. As DNA, the CDR3 is TGCAGTGCTAGTGTAGGGGGACAGGGCAATCAGCCCCAGCATTTT.